The text below deals with one TCR beta chain. Its antigen remains unidentified. The CDR3 has 14 amino acids. V lost 4 bases to trimming and J lost 7 bases, with 11 bases between them. Per germline, CDR1 LGHNT and CDR2 FRNRAP. The data stem from a study of OX40 agonist ivuxolimab in advanced cancers. Across the whole study: Ivuxolimab doses were 0.01, 0.1, 0.3, 1.5, 3 or 10 mg/kg every 2 weeks. The eligibility criteria allowed prior anti-PD-1, anti-PD-L1 or anti-CTLA-4 therapy, and 40% had some.

Clones were sequenced by immunoSEQ multiplex PCR, and TCRdb holds only the in-frame ones, with some missing. The data show roughly 120,000 clones, 80% to 95% seen once. Overall study results and limits: The mean number of expanded clones was higher in CD8+ T cells than in CD4+.

This receptor was identified in an adult with an advanced solid tumor such as melanoma, head and neck, liver or kidney cancer. This specimen was CD4+ or CD8+ T cells sorted from blood, taken in a trial of the OX40 agonist ivuxolimab. The chain recombines TRBV12-5 with TRBJ1-6; possible D gene TRBD1, 6 bases. CDR3 loop: CASGSGAPNSPLHF. Written as DNA, the CDR3 is TGTGCTAGTGGTTCGGGGGCCCCCAATTCACCCCTCCACTTT.